The T cell receptor beta chain described here comes from a study of tumor-infiltrating lymphocytes in primary liver carcinoma. The wider study: There were roughly 3.5 to 7.13 million productive TCRbeta reads per sample, a yield similar across tissue types.

The CDR3 contains 14 residues. Germline V gives CDR1 SGHNT, CDR2 YYREEE (reference sequence). The researchers produced TCR beta cDNA from 500 to 550 ng total RNA with a constant-region primer. Employing slightly modified ARM-PCR, three nested multiplex PCR rounds were run, and these gave rise to the TCR beta libraries. Use of TRBV1-TRBV30 forward primers with a C-beta reverse primer characterized the first two PCR rounds, which lasted roughly 9 cycles each. TCRdb fed the multiplex PCR reads into MiXCR, producing one record per CDR3 protein. The table records fewer than 350,000 distinct CDR3 sequences, less than 75% of them present only once. Findings and limits, study-wide: In the absence of sorting, bulk samples left CD4+ and CD8+ repertoires uncompared.

Both blood RNA, taken from unsorted whole blood, and germline DNA were extracted. Patients were chronically HBV-infected and treatment-naive. Of note for this clonotype: Antigen: not known. The junction departs from germline at one end; a sequencing error may be responsible.

Specimen: peripheral blood. This chain uses TRBV5-4 with TRBJ2-7; weak D call: TRBD1 (5 bases). The source is a man aged 40-55 years with primary liver carcinoma and hepatitis B virus infection. CDR3 loop: CASSSPSGHYELYF. The CDR3 bases are TGTGCCAGCAGCTCGCCGTCCGGACATTACGAGCTGTACTTC.